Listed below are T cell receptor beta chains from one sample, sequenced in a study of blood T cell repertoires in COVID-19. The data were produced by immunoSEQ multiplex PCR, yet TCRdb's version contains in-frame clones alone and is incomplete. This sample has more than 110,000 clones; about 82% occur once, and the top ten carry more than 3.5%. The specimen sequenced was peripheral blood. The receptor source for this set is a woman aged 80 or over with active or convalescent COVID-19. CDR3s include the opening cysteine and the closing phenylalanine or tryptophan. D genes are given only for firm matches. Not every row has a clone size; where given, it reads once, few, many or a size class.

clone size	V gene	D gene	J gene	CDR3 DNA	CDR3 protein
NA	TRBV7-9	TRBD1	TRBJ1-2	TGTGCCAGCAGCCAGGAAGACAGGGGCGAATATGGCTACACCTTC	CASSQEDRGEYGYTF
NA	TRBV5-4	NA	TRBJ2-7	TGTGCCAGCAGCTTCCGGGTAGAGGACGAGCAGTACTTC	CASSFRVEDEQYF
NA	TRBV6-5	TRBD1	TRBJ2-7	TGTGCCAGCAGTACGACCGGGACAGGGTTGGGCGAGCAGTACTTC	CASSTTGTGLGEQYF
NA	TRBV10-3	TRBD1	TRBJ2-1	TGTGCCATTCTGCGGACAGGGAACGACAATGAGCAGTTCTTC	CAILRTGNDNEQFF
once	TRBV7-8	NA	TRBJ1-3	TGTGCCAGCAGCTTAGGGGGAGGCTCTGGAAACACCATATATTTT	CASSLGGGSGNTIYF
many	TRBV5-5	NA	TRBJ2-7	TGTGCCAGCAGCCTGGGGCCGGGGGATACCTACGAGCAGTACTTC	CASSLGPGDTYEQYF
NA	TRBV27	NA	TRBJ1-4	TGTGCCAGCAGTTTAGGGTTTGGCGGGGATGAAAAACTGTTTTTT	CASSLGFGGDEKLFF
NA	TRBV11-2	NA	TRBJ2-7	TGTGCCAGCAGCTTAGCTGTATTCTACGAGCAGTACTTC	CASSLAVFYEQYF
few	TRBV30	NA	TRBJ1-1	TGTGCCTGGAGTTCCAACCCGCCGGGGGGCACTGAAGCTTTCTTT	CAWSSNPPGGTEAFF
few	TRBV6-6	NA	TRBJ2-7	TGTGCCAGCAGTGTCGCGACAGGGGACTATTACGAGCAGTACTTC	CASSVATGDYYEQYF
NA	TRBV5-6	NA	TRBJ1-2	TGTGCCAGCAGCTCTCGGTCGACGTGGGGGGACTACACCTTC	CASSSRSTWGDYTF
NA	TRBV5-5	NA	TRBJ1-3	TGTGCCAGCAGCTGGAGGGTGGACTCTGGAAACACCATATATTTT	CASSWRVDSGNTIYF
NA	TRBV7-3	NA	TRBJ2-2	TGTGCCAGCAGCTTATTGCGGTCCGGGGAGCTGTTTTTT	CASSLLRSGELFF
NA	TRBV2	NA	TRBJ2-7	TGTGCCAGCAGTCGGGACTTCTCCTACGAGCAGTACTTC	CASSRDFSYEQYF
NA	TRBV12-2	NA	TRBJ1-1	TGTGCAAGTCGATTAAAGGGGCCGGGGAGGTGGTCGGGGAACGCTGAAGCTTTCTTT	CASRLKGPGRWSGNAEAFF
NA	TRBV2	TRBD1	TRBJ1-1	TGTGCCAGCAGCAGACAGGGATGGAACACTGAAGCTTTCTTT	CASSRQGWNTEAFF